These 21 T cell receptor beta chains originate from one sample sequenced in a study of PD-L1 blockade in urothelial cancer. The method was immunoSEQ multiplex PCR; TCRdb's version includes in-frame clones alone and lacks a portion of them. This table holds about 17,000 clones, approximately 86% found once. The material sequenced was PBMCs, taken around atezolizumab (anti-PD-L1) treatment. The receptor source for this set is a middle-aged man with urothelial cancer.

This chain joins TRBV7-9 and TRBJ2-1; the D gene is possibly TRBD2 (5 bases). In germline, CDR1 is SEHNR, CDR2 FQNEAQ (reference sequence). Between the trimmed V and J ends, which lost 4 bases and 4 bases, there was a span of 17 bases. The CDR3 has 16 amino acids. The CDR3, as DNA: TGTGCCAGCAGCTCCCGAACGGATGGACTGTACAATGAGCAGTTCTTC. Encoded protein: CASSSRTDGLYNEQFF.

The rearrangement links TRBV28 to TRBJ2-7; 9 bases fit TRBD1. The germline gives CDR1 MDHEN, CDR2 SYDVKM. The CDR3 length is 14 residues. The V segment lost 5 bases and the J segment 1 base; nucleotides outside the gene matches: 3. The DNA of the CDR3 is TGTGCCAGCAGTCACGGGACAGGGTCCTACGAGCAGTACTTC. Protein sequence: CASSHGTGSYEQYF.

The V and J genes are TRBV6-1 and TRBJ2-7; 11 bases line up with TRBD2. After removal of 2 bases from V and 0 bases from J, the junction contained 12 bases not matched to a gene. Germline assignment: CDR1 MNHNS and CDR2 SASEGT. The CDR3 is made up of 19 amino acids. The CDR3: CASSENRASGGTRSYEQYF. In DNA form, the CDR3 reads TGTGCCAGCAGTGAAAATCGGGCTAGCGGGGGGACCCGCTCCTACGAGCAGTACTTC.

The V gene is TRBV18, the J gene TRBJ2-5; TRBD2 might be the D (5 bases). CDR3 length: 14 residues. V dropped 0 bases and J dropped 5 bases, with 10 bases sitting between them. CDR1 KGHSH and CDR2 LQKENI come from the germline V gene. The CDR3 nucleotides are TGTGCCAGCTCACCACCACCTAGCAGGGAGACCCAGTACTTC. It encodes CASSPPPSRETQYF. The variable domain in full, with the rest retrieved from reference TRBV18 and TRBJ2-5, is NAGVMQNPRHLVRRRGQEARLRCSPMKGHSHVYWYRQLPEEGLKFMVYLQKENIIDESGMPKERFSAEFPKEGPSILRIQQVVRGDSAAYFCASSPPPSRETQYFGPGTRLLVL.

The CDR3 DNA sequence: TGCGCCAGCAGCTTGGTGGCTAGCGGGTTACATACGCAGTATTTT. This translates into CASSLVASGLHTQYF. This chain joins TRBV5-1 and TRBJ2-3; 8 bases agree with TRBD2. Germline V gene sequence: CDR1 SGHRS, CDR2 YFSETQ. V shed 0 bases, J shed 7 bases, and the junction held 7 bases outside the gene matches. The CDR3 consists of 15 residues.

This clone is labeled as medium-sized. The chain carries TRBV5-4 and TRBJ1-2; D may be TRBD1 (5 bases). V lost 7 bases and J 7 bases, leaving 14 bases between the germline ends. The germline CDR1 and CDR2 sequences are SGHNT and YYREEE (reference sequence). The CDR3 consists of 12 residues. The chain's CDR3 is CASADSGVGYTF. DNA for the CDR3: TGTGCCAGCGCCGACTCGGGGGTTGGCTACACCTTC.

This chain joins TRBV5-6 and TRBJ1-2, with TRBD1 identical over 7 bases. The CDR3 extends over 15 amino acids. Germline CDR1 and CDR2: SGHDT and YYEEEE. V lost 0 bases to trimming and J lost 4 bases; unmatched junction nucleotides: 6. The chain's CDR3 is CASSLGQGERYGYTF. In DNA, the CDR3 is TGTGCCAGCAGCTTGGGACAGGGTGAACGCTATGGCTACACCTTC.

V usage is TRBV21-1 and J usage is TRBJ2-7; the tabulated D call, TRBD1, remains unverified against the DNA. TRBV21-1 is designated a pseudogene. The CDR3 runs to 13 residues. CDR3 protein: CASSKVTSYEQYF. CDR3 sequence (DNA): TGTGCCAGCAGCAAAGTGACATCCTACGAGCAGTACTTC.

The V call is TRBV9, the J call TRBJ2-1, with a weak D call TRBD1 (6 bases). Trimming took 4 bases from V and 9 from J, leaving 23 bases between them. The CDR3 sequence is 16 residues long. Germline V CDR1 and CDR2: SGDLS, YYNGEE. The CDR3 loop reads CASSPKWGLTSIEQFF. CDR3 coding DNA: TGTGCCAGCAGCCCAAAATGGGGGCTGACATCTATTGAGCAGTTCTTC.

The J gene is TRBJ2-3, the V gene TRBV27; 7 positions agree with TRBD1. The trim removed 6 bases at V and 0 bases at J, leaving 6 bases unmatched. The CDR3 spans 15 residues. Per the germline V gene, CDR1 is MNHEY and CDR2 is SMNVEV (reference sequence). In DNA form, the CDR3 reads TGTGCCAGCAGCCCCCGGGACAGTAGCACAGATACGCAGTATTTT. Amino acid sequence: CASSPRDSSTDTQYF.

V is TRBV6-4 and J is TRBJ2-3; 10 bases align to TRBD2. Germline values: CDR1 MRHNA, CDR2 SNTAGT. J was trimmed by 6 bases and V by 5 bases; bases with no gene match: 11. CDR3 size: 16 residues. The CDR3 nucleotides are TGTGCCAGCAGTCACGACAGCGGGGGGGCCTCGGATACGCAGTATTTT. This gives the protein CASSHDSGGASDTQYF.

Written as DNA, the CDR3 is TGTGCCAGCAGTTCAATTCAACAGGGGTTTGAGTACGAGCAGTACTTC. This encodes CASSSIQQGFEYEQYF. The rearrangement uses TRBV6-5 and TRBJ2-7, with TRBD1 matching over 7 bases. Germline V lookup: CDR1 MNHEY, CDR2 SVGAGI. The trim removed 4 bases at V and 4 bases at J, leaving 13 bases unmatched. This CDR3 contains 16 residues.

This clone was detected only a few times. The J gene is TRBJ1-6, the V gene TRBV15; tentatively, D is TRBD1 (5 bases). The CDR3 spans 15 residues. V was clipped by 5 bases and J by 5 bases, with 13 bases between them. CDR1 and CDR2 from the germline V gene are LNHNV and YYDKDF (reference sequence). CDR3 region: CATSHGGADNSPLHF. The CDR3 bases are TGTGCCACCAGCCATGGAGGGGCGGATAATTCACCCCTCCACTTT.

The chain joins TRBV5-4 to TRBJ1-1; possible D gene TRBD1, 6 bases. The CDR3 has 14 residues. CDR1 is SGHNT and CDR2 is YYREEE in the germline V gene (reference sequence). V gave up 4 bases and J gave up 1 base, with 11 bases separating them. As DNA, the CDR3 is TGTGCCAGCAGCCCCCCGACAGGGAACACTGAAGCTTTCTTT. Translated: CASSPPTGNTEAFF.

The genes are TRBV6-5 and TRBJ1-6, with 7 bases fitting TRBD1. V lost 8 bases and J lost 9; bases outside the gene matches: 7. Germline CDR1 reads MNHEY; CDR2 reads SVGAGI. The CDR3 covers 13 residues. DNA for the CDR3: TGTGCCAGCCAGGGGGTGAGTGGTTCACCCCTCCACTTT. As protein: CASQGVSGSPLHF.

The sample holds one count of this clone. The chain couples TRBV6-5 to TRBJ2-7; TRBD1 matches at 8 bases. The CDR3 runs 13 residues. Germline values: CDR1 MNHEY, CDR2 SVGAGI. V trimming: 7 bases; J trimming: 3 bases; junction bases outside the gene matches: 5. CDR3 loop: CASKRTGLYEQYF. For the CDR3, the DNA is TGTGCCAGCAAAAGGACAGGGCTCTACGAGCAGTACTTC.

This rearrangement joins TRBV10-1 to TRBJ2-2, with D unclear. There are 13 residues in the CDR3. V shed 5 bases and J shed 1 base, with 5 bases lying between them. Germline V gene lookup returns CDR1 WNHNN and CDR2 SYGVQD (reference sequence). This CDR3 reads CASSRQNTGELFF. In nucleotides, the CDR3 is TGCGCCAGCAGTCGACAGAACACCGGGGAGCTGTTTTTT.

This clone appeared once. The chain is built from TRBV7-2 and TRBJ2-2; 7 nucleotides line up with TRBD2. The V and J ends lost 4 bases and 1 base, in that order; junction bases with no gene match: 3. Per germline, CDR1 SGHTA and CDR2 FQGNSA. The CDR3 has 15 residues. CDR3 sequence: CASSSLAVNTGELFF. In DNA form, the CDR3 reads TGTGCCAGCAGCTCGCTAGCGGTGAACACCGGGGAGCTGTTTTTT.

The V call is TRBV5-4, the J call TRBJ1-1; 8 nucleotides match TRBD1. The CDR3 sequence is 16 residues long. Germline lookup yields CDR1 SGHNT and CDR2 YYREEE (reference sequence). The V gene end was trimmed by 4 bases and the J gene end by 1 base; junction bases not matched to a gene: 9. The DNA for the CDR3 is TGTGCCAGCAGCAAACCGGGGACAGGCGAGAACACTGAAGCTTTCTTT. Protein product: CASSKPGTGENTEAFF.

V gene TRBV6-1 combines with J gene TRBJ2-1; TRBD2 matches 11 bases. There are 13 residues in the CDR3. Per germline, CDR1 MNHNS and CDR2 SASEGT. V gave up 11 bases and J gave up 5 bases; unmatched junction bases: 5. The CDR3 spells CASLAGGNNEQFF. Written as DNA, the CDR3 is TGTGCCTCGCTAGCGGGAGGAAACAATGAGCAGTTCTTC.

The chain employs TRBV7-9 and TRBJ1-5, with D unresolved. Between the trimmed V and J ends, which lost 3 bases and 7 bases, there was a span of 7 bases. The CDR3 runs to 12 residues. CDR1 is SEHNR and CDR2 is FQNEAQ in the germline V gene (reference sequence). The CDR3 DNA sequence: TGTGCCAGCAGCTTCGGGGTCCAGCCCCAGCATTTT. It encodes CASSFGVQPQHF. Based on the CDR3 plus reference TRBV7-9 and TRBJ1-5, the full variable domain is DTGVSQNPRHKITKRGQNVTFRCDPISEHNRLYWYRQTLGQGPEFLTYFQNEAQLEKSRLLSDRFSAERPKGSFSTLEIQRTEQGDSAMYLCASSFGVQPQHFGDGTRLSIL.